A selection of T cell receptor beta chains follows, all from one sample in a study of blood T cell repertoires in COVID-19. Repertoires were generated with immunoSEQ multiplex PCR, while TCRdb's copy carries only in-frame clones and drops some. The table has 250,000 to 300,000 clones, about nine tenths seen once; the top ten hold 0.95% to 1.5%. Source material: PBMCs or T cells enriched from blood (not recorded which). These receptors were obtained from a human donor in a cohort exposed to, infected with or recovered from COVID-19 (not recorded which). The donor label of this sample is uncertain. CDR3s include the opening cysteine and the closing phenylalanine or tryptophan. The D gene is left open where the match is weak. Part of the rows lack a size; the others show once, few, many or a class for expanded clones.

NA | TRBJ1-3 | TRBV4-2 | NA | CASSQVEGGSGNTIYF | TGTGCCAGCAGCCAAGTTGAGGGGGGGTCTGGAAACACCATATATTTT
NA | TRBJ1-5 | TRBV9 | NA | CASSVEGLNQPQHF | TGTGCCAGCAGCGTAGAGGGGCTTAATCAGCCCCAGCATTTT
NA | TRBJ1-2 | TRBV9 | NA | CASSGDTGSVGGYTF | TGTGCCAGCAGCGGAGATACGGGATCGGTCGGGGGCTACACCTTC
TRBD1 | TRBJ1-2 | TRBV27 | NA | CASSPLTGGAYGYTF | TGTGCCAGCAGCCCCCTGACAGGGGGCGCGTATGGCTACACCTTC
TRBD1 | TRBJ2-7 | TRBV6-5 | NA | CASRWDRGAYEQYF | TGTGCCAGCAGGTGGGACAGGGGAGCCTACGAGCAGTACTTC
NA | TRBJ1-1 | TRBV7-2 | once | CASSRGRGTEAFF | TGTGCCAGCAGCCGCGGGAGGGGCACTGAAGCTTTCTTT
TRBD2 | TRBJ2-4 | TRBV6-1 | NA | CASSEAAGERGNIQYF | TGTGCCAGCAGTGAAGCGGCGGGGGAGAGAGGAAACATTCAGTACTTC
TRBD1 | TRBJ1-4 | TRBV28 | NA | CASRPYRDRGYEKLFF | TGTGCCAGCAGACCATACCGGGACAGGGGATACGAAAAACTGTTTTTT
TRBD1 | TRBJ1-2 | TRBV6-5 | NA | CASSYLGGAGYGYTF | TGTGCCAGCAGTTACTTAGGGGGCGCGGGCTATGGCTACACCTTC
TRBD1 | TRBJ1-2 | TRBV2 | NA | CASSGQARGLYGYTF | TGTGCCAGCAGTGGCCAGGCCAGGGGGCTCTATGGCTACACCTTC
TRBD1 | TRBJ1-3 | TRBV5-1 | NA | CASSLTGEGNTIYF | TGCGCCAGCAGCTTGACAGGGGAAGGAAACACCATATATTTT
NA | TRBJ2-1 | TRBV6-5 | NA | CASSYSSGGPWNEQFF | TGTGCCAGCAGTTACTCGAGTGGAGGTCCCTGGAATGAGCAGTTCTTC
TRBD1 | TRBJ1-1 | TRBV12-3/TRBV12-4 | NA | CASSLTGATEAFF | TGTGCCAGCAGTTTGACAGGGGCCACTGAAGCTTTCTTT
NA | TRBJ2-3 | TRBV6-2/TRBV6-3 | NA | CASSYDPGDTDTQYF | TGTGCCAGCAGTTACGATCCGGGGGACACAGATACGCAGTATTTT
TRBD2 | TRBJ2-1 | TRBV19 | NA | CASSITASGGAYNEQFF | TGTGCCAGTAGTATTACGGCTAGCGGGGGGGCCTACAATGAGCAGTTCTTC
TRBD1 | TRBJ1-1 | TRBV6-4 | NA | CASRKPGGEDTEAFF | TGTGCCAGCAGGAAACCAGGGGGCGAGGACACTGAAGCTTTCTTT
NA | TRBJ1-2 | TRBV10-2 | NA | CASSEVRDYGYTF | TGCGCCAGCAGTGAAGTCAGGGACTATGGCTACACCTTC
TRBD1 | TRBJ1-1 | TRBV18 | NA | CASSPDRGLEAFF | TGTGCCAGCTCTCCGGACAGGGGGCTTGAAGCTTTCTTT
NA | TRBJ1-4 | TRBV12-3/TRBV12-4 | NA | CASSRDWREKLFF | TGTGCCAGCAGTCGGGACTGGCGTGAAAAACTGTTTTTT
TRBD1 | TRBJ1-2 | TRBV14 | NA | CASSQGGTVTLGGYTF | TGTGCCAGCAGCCAAGGCGGGACAGTGACACTGGGTGGCTACACCTTC
TRBD1 | TRBJ2-2 | TRBV9 | NA | CASSSRQGSVNTGELFF | TGTGCCAGCAGCTCGCGACAGGGGTCGGTTAACACCGGGGAGCTGTTTTTT
NA | TRBJ1-4 | TRBV9 | NA | CASSVAEGSQGEKLFF | TGTGCCAGCAGCGTAGCGGAGGGGAGCCAGGGTGAAAAACTGTTTTTT
TRBD1 | TRBJ1-1 | TRBV19 | NA | CASRDRELNTEAFF | TGTGCCAGTAGGGACAGGGAATTGAACACTGAAGCTTTCTTT
NA | TRBJ1-1 | TRBV5-1 | NA | CASSISGTRPNTEAFF | TGCGCCAGCAGCATAAGCGGCACCCGACCGAACACTGAAGCTTTCTTT
NA | TRBJ1-6 | TRBV18 | few | CASSLLDGLYSPLHF | TGTGCCAGCTCACTCCTGGACGGACTCTATTCACCCCTCCACTTT
TRBD1 | TRBJ1-6 | TRBV19 | NA | CASNQGTANSPLHF | TGTGCCAGTAACCAAGGGACAGCTAATTCACCCCTCCACTTT
NA | TRBJ2-1 | TRBV9 | NA | CASSEPRGNEQFF | TGTGCCAGCAGCGAGCCCAGGGGTAATGAGCAGTTCTTC
NA | TRBJ1-1 | TRBV10-3 | few | CAISEGGGGMAEAFF | TGTGCCATCAGTGAAGGGGGAGGGGGAATGGCTGAAGCTTTCTTT
NA | TRBJ1-2 | TRBV19 | once | CASNPRTEKPYGYTF | TGTGCCAGTAACCCGAGGACAGAAAAACCCTATGGCTACACCTTC
TRBD1 | TRBJ1-4 | TRBV6-2/TRBV6-3 | NA | CASSDDREDEKLFF | TGTGCCAGCAGCGACGACAGGGAAGATGAAAAACTGTTTTTT
TRBD1 | TRBJ1-1 | TRBV19 | NA | CASRRTGDTRAEAFF | TGTGCCAGTCGCCGGACAGGGGATACGAGGGCTGAAGCTTTCTTT
TRBD1 | TRBJ1-1 | TRBV25-1 | once | CASRALTGAGGAFF | TGTGCCAGCAGGGCCCTGACAGGGGCTGGCGGAGCTTTCTTT
TRBD1 | TRBJ2-7 | TRBV7-9 | NA | CASSSLTAGTAYEQYF | TGTGCCAGCAGCTCTCTTACCGCCGGGACAGCCTACGAGCAGTACTTC
NA | TRBJ2-3 | TRBV10-1 | NA | CASSETGSVDTQYF | TGCGCCAGCAGTGAGACGGGATCGGTAGATACGCAGTATTTT
NA | TRBJ1-1 | TRBV7-9 | NA | CASSDRGTEAFF | TGTGCCAGCAGCGATAGGGGAACTGAAGCTTTCTTT
NA | TRBJ2-7 | TRBV21-1 | NA | CASSSTVPSSYEQYF | TGTGCCAGCAGCAGCACAGTCCCGAGCTCCTACGAGCAGTACTTC
TRBD2 | TRBJ2-1 | TRBV10-1 | NA | CASTPGTSEQSSYNEQFF | TGCGCCAGCACCCCCGGGACTAGCGAACAGAGCTCCTACAATGAGCAGTTCTTC
NA | TRBJ1-4 | TRBV6-5 | NA | CASSFGRGEKLFF | TGTGCCAGCAGTTTCGGAAGGGGGGAAAAACTGTTTTTT
TRBD2 | TRBJ2-3 | TRBV5-4 | NA | CASMGLAGSTDTQYF | TGTGCCAGTATGGGACTAGCGGGTTCCACAGATACGCAGTATTTT
TRBD2 | TRBJ2-7 | TRBV29-1 | NA | CSAGPGGLEQYF | TGCAGCGCGGGACCGGGAGGGCTCGAGCAGTACTTC
TRBD1 | TRBJ2-5 | TRBV24-1 | NA | CATSPTGWETQYF | TGTGCCACCAGCCCGACAGGGTGGGAGACCCAGTACTTC
NA | TRBJ2-1 | TRBV7-2 | NA | CASSGGWAVNEQFF | TGTGCCAGCAGCGGGGGGTGGGCTGTCAATGAGCAGTTCTTC
NA | TRBJ2-5 | TRBV5-4 | NA | CASSLAAGDQETQYF | TGTGCCAGCAGCTTGGCGGCAGGGGACCAAGAGACCCAGTACTTC
TRBD1 | TRBJ1-2 | TRBV3-1/TRBV3-2 | NA | CASSQDWAGGPYGYTF | TGTGCCAGCAGCCAAGATTGGGCAGGGGGGCCTTATGGCTACACCTTC
NA | TRBJ1-1 | TRBV5-4 | NA | CASSYQGLNTEAFF | TGTGCCAGCAGCTATCAGGGGCTGAACACTGAAGCTTTCTTT
NA | TRBJ2-7 | TRBV7-2 | NA | CASSEQVSEQYF | TGTGCCAGCAGCGAACAGGTATCCGAGCAGTACTTC
NA | TRBJ1-2 | TRBV1 | NA | CTSSQDVTGYGYTF | TGCACCAGCAGCCAAGATGTAACGGGCTATGGCTACACCTTC
NA | TRBJ1-2 | TRBV7-3 | NA | CASSLARGRVDYGYTF | TGTGCCAGCAGCTTAGCCCGCGGCAGGGTAGACTATGGCTACACCTTC
NA | TRBJ2-1 | TRBV7-9 | NA | CASSLGGTAPSNEQFF | TGTGCCAGCAGCTTGGGCGGGACGGCCCCCTCCAATGAGCAGTTCTTC
TRBD1 | TRBJ1-5 | TRBV6-5 | NA | CASSRGTGGQQGLYF | TGTGCCAGCAGTCGCGGGACAGGGGGGCAACAGGGCCTTTATTTT
TRBD1 | TRBJ1-1 | TRBV4-1 | NA | CASSQPGTGIEAFF | TGCGCCAGCAGCCAGCCCGGGACAGGGATAGAAGCTTTCTTT